One and the same sample provided the 18 T cell receptor beta chains below, sequenced in a study of cytomegalovirus exposure and HLA in healthy donors. Vbeta (60) and Jbeta (13) primers were used in the PCR. Clones were read by immunoSEQ multiplex PCR, and TCRdb kept only the in-frame ones, dropping some. Of some 240,000 clones in the sample, about nine tenths were seen once. The sequenced sample consisted of PBMCs. The origin of the receptors is a girl aged 2 to 10 in good health and CMV-seronegative.

The chain links TRBV7-6 to TRBJ1-1, with D maybe TRBD1 (5 bases). V was pared by 5 bases and J by 6 bases, with 19 bases between. This CDR3 has 15 residues. Germline CDR1 reads SGHVS; CDR2 reads FNYEAQ. The CDR3 sequence is CASSKGAGWGAEAFF. CDR3 in DNA: TGTGCCAGCAGCAAAGGGGCGGGGTGGGGGGCTGAAGCTTTCTTT.

The chain couples TRBV5-4 to TRBJ2-7, with D perhaps matching TRBD1 (6 bases). Germline V gene data show CDR1 as SGHNT and CDR2 as YYREEE (reference sequence). Trimming removed 2 bases at V and 3 bases at J, with 12 bases between. This CDR3 comprises 14 residues. The CDR3 here is CASSFARGGYEQYF. DNA of the CDR3: TGTGCCAGCAGCTTCGCCAGGGGTGGCTACGAGCAGTACTTC.

The chain has TRBV4-2 and TRBJ2-5; TRBD2 aligns across 8 bases. The CDR3 runs 15 residues. J gave up 4 bases and V 2 bases, and 6 bases lay outside the gene matches. The germline V gene encodes CDR1 LGHNA and CDR2 YNFKEQ. For the CDR3, the DNA is TGTGCCAGCAGCCAACAAGCGGGAGACGGAGAGACCCAGTACTTC. This codes for CASSQQAGDGETQYF.

V is TRBV18 and J is TRBJ2-5; 9 bases align to TRBD2. From germline, CDR1 is KGHSH and CDR2 LQKENI. The CDR3 has 15 residues. J lost 5 bases, V lost 2 bases, and 6 bases had no gene match. Written as DNA, the CDR3 is TGTGCCAGCTCACCAGGTAGCGGGAGCGGGGAGACCCAGTACTTC. This translates into CASSPGSGSGETQYF.

For this clone: Distinct nucleotide sequences in the sample also encode this CDR3. The chain employs TRBV4-2 and TRBJ2-7; no clear D gene. Trimming pared 0 bases from V and 4 bases from J, leaving 4 bases between. Germline values: CDR1 LGHNA, CDR2 YNFKEQ. CDR3 length: 12 residues. CDR3 protein: CASSQDLYEQYF. Here the CDR3 DNA reads TGTGCCAGCAGCCAAGATCTGTACGAGCAGTACTTC.

The chain joins TRBV11-2 to TRBJ1-1; 8 nucleotides match TRBD1. V dropped 0 bases and J dropped 11; count of bases not matched to a gene: 8. Germline V lookup: CDR1 SGHAT, CDR2 FQNNGV. This CDR3 spans 14 amino acids. The DNA of the CDR3 is TGTGCCAGCAGCTTAGATAACAGGGGGGAGAGGGCTTTCTTT. Protein sequence: CASSLDNRGERAFF.

CDR3 sequence reads: CASSVPRGLASTDTQYF. The CDR3 DNA follows: TGTGCCAGCAGCGTACCCAGAGGGCTAGCGAGCACAGATACGCAGTATTTT. The J gene is TRBJ2-3, the V gene TRBV9, with D tentatively TRBD2 (6 bases). V was shortened by 1 base and J by 0 bases, with 15 bases between the two germline ends. CDR3 size: 17 residues. CDR1 is SGDLS and CDR2 is YYNGEE in the germline V gene.

The chain employs TRBV7-8 and TRBJ2-5, with 7 positions matching TRBD2. V lost 7 bases to trimming and J lost 0 bases; unmatched junction nucleotides: 8. Germline assignment: CDR1 SGHVS and CDR2 FQNEAQ. This CDR3 has 15 residues. The CDR3 DNA reads TGTGCCAGCAACCCGACTAGCAGGTACCAAGAGACCCAGTACTTC. Translation gives CASNPTSRYQETQYF.

V gene TRBV11-2 combines with J gene TRBJ2-1, with 14 bases that match TRBD2. This CDR3 is built from 16 residues. Germline trimming cut 3 bases from V and 3 bases from J; bases unmatched to any gene: 1. Germline loops: CDR1 SGHAT, CDR2 FQNNGV. The CDR3: CASSFGLAGGYNEQFF. For the CDR3, the DNA is TGTGCCAGCAGCTTTGGACTAGCGGGAGGCTACAATGAGCAGTTCTTC.

The genes are TRBV5-4 and TRBJ2-2; 10 nucleotides line up with TRBD2. Germline-derived CDR1 and CDR2 are SGHNT and YYREEE (reference sequence). After removal of 4 bases from V and 2 bases from J, the junction contained 8 bases not matched to a gene. This CDR3 has 17 residues. The CDR3 sequence is CASSLASGGGNTGELFF. The CDR3 DNA follows: TGTGCCAGCAGCCTAGCCAGCGGGGGGGGTAACACCGGGGAGCTGTTTTTT.

This clone was seen once. The chain is built from TRBV9 and TRBJ1-3; 12 nucleotides line up with TRBD1. In germline, CDR1 is SGDLS, CDR2 YYNGEE. CDR3 length: 17 residues. Trimming took 2 bases from V and 3 from J; bases not matched to a gene: 6. The CDR3 DNA reads as TGTGCCAGCAGCGTGGGGGACAGGGGGCGCGGTGGAAACACCATATATTTT. Amino acids: CASSVGDRGRGGNTIYF.

This sequence joins TRBV7-2 and TRBJ1-4, with D maybe TRBD1 (6 bases). Germline-derived CDR1 and CDR2 are SGHTA and FQGNSA. V was pared by 5 bases and J by 3 bases, with 16 bases between. This CDR3 spans 16 amino acids. The CDR3: CASSEGGAYPNEKLFF. The DNA of the CDR3 is TGTGCCAGCAGCGAAGGGGGGGCATACCCTAATGAAAAACTGTTTTTT.

The chain uses TRBV6-5 and TRBJ2-7, with 12 bases fitting TRBD2. The germline V gene encodes CDR1 MNHEY and CDR2 SVGAGI. This CDR3 is 16 amino acids long. V was pared by 4 bases and J by 2 bases, with 6 bases of the junction left unmatched. The CDR3 protein is CASSFARTSGTYEQYF. CDR3 DNA sequence: TGTGCCAGCAGTTTTGCTAGGACTAGCGGGACCTACGAGCAGTACTTC.

This rearrangement joins TRBV5-1 to TRBJ2-7; perhaps TRBD1 as D (6 bases). Looked up from germline, CDR1 is SGHRS and CDR2 is YFSETQ. This CDR3 is 13 amino acids long. V was cut by 4 bases and J by 2 bases, with 10 bases left in between. The CDR3 is CASSIQGTYEQYF. CDR3 in DNA: TGCGCCAGCAGCATACAGGGTACCTACGAGCAGTACTTC.

J is TRBJ1-4 and V is TRBV28; D is undetermined. V dropped 3 bases and J dropped 5 bases, with 10 bases sitting between them. The CDR3 length is 14 residues. In germline, CDR1 is MDHEN, CDR2 SYDVKM. CDR3 DNA sequence: TGTGCCAGCAGTTTTCTCGGTAACAATGAAAAACTGTTTTTT. It encodes CASSFLGNNEKLFF.

The rearrangement links TRBV11-3 to TRBJ2-2, with 7 bases lining up with TRBD2. Trimming took 1 base from V and 4 from J; bases not matched to a gene: 3. This CDR3 comprises 15 residues. Germline values: CDR1 SGHNT, CDR2 YENEEA. CDR3 sequence: CASSLGLALTGELFF. The CDR3 bases are TGTGCCAGCAGCTTAGGACTAGCCCTCACCGGGGAGCTGTTTTTT.

The J gene is TRBJ2-1, the V gene TRBV7-9, with 10 bases that match TRBD2. Germline trimming cut 3 bases from V and 4 bases from J; bases unmatched to any gene: 9. Germline CDR1 is SEHNR and CDR2 is FQNEAQ (reference sequence). The CDR3 is 17 amino acids. The CDR3, as DNA: TGTGCCAGCAGCTTGAAACCGGGACTAGCGATTTACAATGAGCAGTTCTTC. It encodes CASSLKPGLAIYNEQFF.

V gene TRBV5-6 combines with J gene TRBJ2-5; 13 bases are shared with TRBD2. The junction had 14 bases not matched to a gene; V was cut back by 4 bases and J by 5 bases. Germline CDR1 and CDR2: SGHDT and YYEEEE. This CDR3 contains 18 residues. CDR3 sequence reads: CASSPGTSGTAIGETQYF. In DNA, the CDR3 is TGTGCCAGCAGCCCGGGGACTAGCGGGACCGCTATAGGGGAGACCCAGTACTTC.